The T cell receptor beta chain under discussion was sequenced for a study of T cells in Graves' hyperthyroidism and ophthalmopathy. Study results and limitations: Among clonotypes expanded in thyroid above 0.001, most were also found in blood.

There are a few counts of this clonotype. Its matching antigen is unknown. A read error is possible here, since a much larger clone lies one base away. What was amplified from RNA transcripts were TCR beta CDR3 regions. The TCR CDR3 was amplified in a first-round RT-PCR using the HTBI primer set. TCRdb independently ran MiXCR on the multiplex PCR reads; one entry per CDR3 protein. Of about 520,000 distinct CDR3 sequences in the sample, roughly a quarter were seen once. CDR1 and CDR2 (germline): SNHLY, FYNNEI. The CDR3 runs to 15 residues. Patients affected by ophthalmopathy presented a Clinical Activity Score of at least 3, a NOSPECS grade of at least 4, and disease duration below 3 months. Uncontrolled infection, other autoimmune disease, pregnancy or lactation barred patients from enrollment. PBMCs were obtained from about 10 ml fresh peripheral blood.

The sample taken for sequencing was blood. This chain links TRBV2 with TRBJ2-4, with 7 bases identical to TRBD1. The sequence was obtained from a woman in her twenties or thirties with Graves' ophthalmopathy. CDR3 residues: CASSYRGLAKNIKYF. In nucleotides, the CDR3 is TGTGCCAGCAGTTACAGGGGCCTAGCCAAAAACATTAAGTACTTC.